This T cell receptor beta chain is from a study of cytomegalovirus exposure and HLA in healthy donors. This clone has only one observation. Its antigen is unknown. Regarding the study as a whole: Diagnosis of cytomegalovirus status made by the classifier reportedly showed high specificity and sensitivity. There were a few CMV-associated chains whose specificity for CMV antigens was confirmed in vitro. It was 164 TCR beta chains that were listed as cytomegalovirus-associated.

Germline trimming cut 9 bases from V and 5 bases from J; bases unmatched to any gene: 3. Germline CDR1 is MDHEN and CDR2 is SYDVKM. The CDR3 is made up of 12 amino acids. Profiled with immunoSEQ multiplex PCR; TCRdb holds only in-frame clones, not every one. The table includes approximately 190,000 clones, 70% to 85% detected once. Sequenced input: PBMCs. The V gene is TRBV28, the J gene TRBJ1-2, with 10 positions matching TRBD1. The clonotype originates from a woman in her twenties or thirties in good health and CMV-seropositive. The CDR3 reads CASGQGVYGYTF. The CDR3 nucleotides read TGTGCCAGTGGACAGGGGGTGTATGGCTACACCTTC.